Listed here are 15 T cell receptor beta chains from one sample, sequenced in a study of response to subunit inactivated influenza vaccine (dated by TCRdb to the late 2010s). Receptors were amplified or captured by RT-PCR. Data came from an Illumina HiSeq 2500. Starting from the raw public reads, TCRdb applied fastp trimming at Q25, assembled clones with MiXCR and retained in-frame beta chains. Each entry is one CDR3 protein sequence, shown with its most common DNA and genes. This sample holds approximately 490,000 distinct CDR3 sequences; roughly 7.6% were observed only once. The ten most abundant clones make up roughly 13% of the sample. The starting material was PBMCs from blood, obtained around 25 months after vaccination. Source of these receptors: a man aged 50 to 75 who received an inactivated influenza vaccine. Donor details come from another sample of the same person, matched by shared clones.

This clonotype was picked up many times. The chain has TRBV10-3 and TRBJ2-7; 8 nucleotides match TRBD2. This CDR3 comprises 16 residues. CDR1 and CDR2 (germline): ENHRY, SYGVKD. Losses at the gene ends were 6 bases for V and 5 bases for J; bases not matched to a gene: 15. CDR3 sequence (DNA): TGTGCCATCAGCGCAACCTCGGGGGGGCCTATGGACGAGCAGTACTTC. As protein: CAISATSGGPMDEQYF.

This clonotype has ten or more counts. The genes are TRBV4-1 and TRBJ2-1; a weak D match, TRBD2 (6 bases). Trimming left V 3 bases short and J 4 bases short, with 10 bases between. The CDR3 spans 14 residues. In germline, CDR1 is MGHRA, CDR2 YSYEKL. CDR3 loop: CASSQGTQYNEQFF. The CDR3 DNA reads TGCGCCAGCAGCCAGGGGACTCAATACAATGAGCAGTTCTTC.

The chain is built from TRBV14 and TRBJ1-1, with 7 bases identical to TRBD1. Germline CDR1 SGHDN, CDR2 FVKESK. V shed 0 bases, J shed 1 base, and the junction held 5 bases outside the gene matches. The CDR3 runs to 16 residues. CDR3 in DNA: TGTGCCAGCAGCCAAGAGCTCAACAGGGGGAACACTGAAGCTTTCTTT. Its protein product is CASSQELNRGNTEAFF.

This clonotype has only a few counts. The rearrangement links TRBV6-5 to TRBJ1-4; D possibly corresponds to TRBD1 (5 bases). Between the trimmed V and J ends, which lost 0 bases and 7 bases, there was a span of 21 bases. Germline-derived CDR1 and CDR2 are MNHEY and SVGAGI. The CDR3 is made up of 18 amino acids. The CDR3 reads CASSYSSRAQGVGEKLFF. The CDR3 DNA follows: TGTGCCAGCAGTTACTCGTCCAGGGCCCAAGGTGTGGGTGAAAAACTGTTTTTT.

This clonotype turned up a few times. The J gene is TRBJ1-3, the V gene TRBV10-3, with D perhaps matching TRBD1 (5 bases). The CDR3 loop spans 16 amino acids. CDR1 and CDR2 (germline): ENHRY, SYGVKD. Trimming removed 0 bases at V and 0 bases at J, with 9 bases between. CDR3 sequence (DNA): TGTGCCATCAGTGAGTCTAAGGGGAGCTCTGGAAACACCATATATTTT. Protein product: CAISESKGSSGNTIYF.

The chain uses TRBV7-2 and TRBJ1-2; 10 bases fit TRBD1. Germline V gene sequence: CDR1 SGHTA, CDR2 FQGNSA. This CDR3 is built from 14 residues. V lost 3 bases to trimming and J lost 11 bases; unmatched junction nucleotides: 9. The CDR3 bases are TGTGCCAGCAGCTTTTCGGGGACAGGGGTTTGGTACACCTTC. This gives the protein CASSFSGTGVWYTF.

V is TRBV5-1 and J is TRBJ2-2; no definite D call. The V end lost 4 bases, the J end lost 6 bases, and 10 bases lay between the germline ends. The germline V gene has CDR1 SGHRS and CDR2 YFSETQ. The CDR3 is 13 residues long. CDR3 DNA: TGCGCCAGCAGCCCCTGGAATGCCGGGGAGCTGTTTTTT. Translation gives CASSPWNAGELFF.

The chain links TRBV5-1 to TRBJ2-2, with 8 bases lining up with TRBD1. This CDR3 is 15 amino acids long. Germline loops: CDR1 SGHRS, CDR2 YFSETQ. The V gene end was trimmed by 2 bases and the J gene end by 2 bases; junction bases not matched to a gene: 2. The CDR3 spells CASSLQGDNTGELFF. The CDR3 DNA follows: TGCGCCAGCAGCTTACAGGGGGATAACACCGGGGAGCTGTTTTTT. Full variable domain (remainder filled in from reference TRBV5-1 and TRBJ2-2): KAGVTQTPRYLIKTRGQQVTLSCSPISGHRSVSWYQQTPGQGLQFLFEYFSETQRNKGNFPGRFSGRQFSNSRSEMNVSTLELGDSALYLCASSLQGDNTGELFFGEGSRLTVL.

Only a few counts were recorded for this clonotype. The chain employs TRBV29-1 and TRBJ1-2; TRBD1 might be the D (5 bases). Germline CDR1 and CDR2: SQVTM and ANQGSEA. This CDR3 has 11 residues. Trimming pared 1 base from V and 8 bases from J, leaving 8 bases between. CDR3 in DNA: TGCAGCGTTGAAGGGGACGGAGGCTACACCTTC. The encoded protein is CSVEGDGGYTF.

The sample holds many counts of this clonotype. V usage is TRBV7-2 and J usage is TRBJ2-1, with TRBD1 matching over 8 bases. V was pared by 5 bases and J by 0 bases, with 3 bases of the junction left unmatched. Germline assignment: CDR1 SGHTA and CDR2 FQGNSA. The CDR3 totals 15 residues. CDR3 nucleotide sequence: TGTGCCAGCAGCCGGACAGGGTACTCCTACAATGAGCAGTTCTTC. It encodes CASSRTGYSYNEQFF.

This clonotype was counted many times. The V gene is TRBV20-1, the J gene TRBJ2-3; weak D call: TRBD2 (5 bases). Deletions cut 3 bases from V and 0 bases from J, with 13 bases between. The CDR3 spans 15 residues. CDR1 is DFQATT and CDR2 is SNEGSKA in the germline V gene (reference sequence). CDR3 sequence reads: CSASGRGGSTDTQYF. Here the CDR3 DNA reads TGCAGTGCTAGTGGACGCGGCGGGAGCACAGATACGCAGTATTTT.

For the CDR3, the DNA is TGTGCCAGCAGCCTGACTAGCGGGACCTCCTACAATGAGCAGTTCTTC. This sequence encodes CASSLTSGTSYNEQFF. V is TRBV7-3 and J is TRBJ2-1, with 11 bases matching TRBD2. V shed 5 bases and J 0 bases; nucleotides not matched to a gene: 3. The CDR3 runs 16 residues. The V gene's germline CDR1 is SGHTA and CDR2 FQGTGA. The whole variable domain, remainder taken from reference TRBV7-3 and TRBJ2-1, is GAGVSQTPSNKVTEKGKYVELRCDPISGHTALYWYRQSLGQGPEFLIYFQGTGAADDSGLPNDRFFAVRPEGSVSTLKIQRTERGDSAVYLCASSLTSGTSYNEQFFGPGTRLTVL.

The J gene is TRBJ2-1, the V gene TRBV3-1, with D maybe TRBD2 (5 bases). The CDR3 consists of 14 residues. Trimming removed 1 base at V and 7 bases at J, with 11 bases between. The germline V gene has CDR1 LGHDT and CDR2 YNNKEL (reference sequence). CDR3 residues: CASSQAGRRNEQFF. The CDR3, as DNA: TGTGCCAGCAGCCAAGCCGGACGGAGGAATGAGCAGTTCTTC.

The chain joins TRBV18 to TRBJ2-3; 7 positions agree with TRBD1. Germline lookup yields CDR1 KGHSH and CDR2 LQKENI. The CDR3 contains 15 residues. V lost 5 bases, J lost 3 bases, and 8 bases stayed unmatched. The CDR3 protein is CASSKSPQGTDTQYF. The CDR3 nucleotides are TGTGCCAGCTCAAAATCCCCACAGGGGACAGATACGCAGTATTTT.

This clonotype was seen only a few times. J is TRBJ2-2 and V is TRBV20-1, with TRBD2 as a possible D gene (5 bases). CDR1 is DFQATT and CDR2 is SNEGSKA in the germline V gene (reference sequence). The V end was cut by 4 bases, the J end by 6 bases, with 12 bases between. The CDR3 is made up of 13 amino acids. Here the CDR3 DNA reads TGCAGTGCTACCTCCGGCGGGCCCGGGGAGCTGTTTTTT. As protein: CSATSGGPGELFF.